Presented here are 15 T cell receptor beta chains from one specimen sequenced in a study of shared T cell receptors in the human thymus. Only in-frame clones appear in the TCRdb table, and some are missing; sequencing was by immunoSEQ multiplex PCR. This table has hundreds of thousands of clones, around nine tenths appearing once. The sample was also linked to a second study, of human thymus T cells.

Input material: thymocytes. Receptors originate from a boy less than two years old with a congenital heart defect.

The chain couples TRBV7-2 to TRBJ2-7; 8 bases map to TRBD2. The CDR3 runs to 14 residues. Losses at the gene ends were 3 bases for V and 2 bases for J; bases not matched to a gene: 3. Germline assignment: CDR1 SGHTA and CDR2 FQGNSA. CDR3: CASSFRLAPYEQYF. CDR3 nucleotide sequence: TGTGCCAGCAGCTTCCGACTAGCGCCCTACGAGCAGTACTTC.

The V and J genes are TRBV6-6 and TRBJ1-5; a possible D gene is TRBD1 (6 bases). The CDR3 length is 15 residues. The V and J ends lost 5 bases and 0 bases respectively, with 11 bases between them. CDR1 and CDR2 (germline): MNHNY, SVGAGI (reference sequence). DNA for the CDR3: TGTGCCAGCAGTCCCGGGACACATAGCAATCAGCCCCAGCATTTT. Translation: CASSPGTHSNQPQHF.

The CDR3 spells CASSATIAGGPRSYEQYF. The CDR3 region has the DNA TGCGCCAGCAGCGCTACCATAGCGGGAGGCCCGAGATCCTACGAGCAGTACTTC. V gene TRBV4-1 combines with J gene TRBJ2-7; 10 nucleotides agree with TRBD2. J lost 1 base, V lost 5 bases, and 14 bases had no gene match. Germline assignment: CDR1 MGHRA and CDR2 YSYEKL. The CDR3 is 18 residues long.

This chain connects TRBV18 to TRBJ1-4, with 8 bases lining up with TRBD1. The CDR3 is 16 amino acids. Germline CDR1 and CDR2: KGHSH and LQKENI. Trimming removed 3 bases from V and 5 bases from J; junction bases left unmatched: 8. CDR3 sequence (DNA): TGTGCCAGCTCACCGTCTGAGACAGGGGAAAATGAAAAACTGTTTTTT. Translated: CASSPSETGENEKLFF.

The chain carries TRBV27 and TRBJ1-1; the D is unclear. V lost 5 bases and J 4 bases, leaving 11 bases between the germline ends. The germline V gene has CDR1 MNHEY and CDR2 SMNVEV (reference sequence). There are 13 residues in the CDR3. CDR3 residues: CASSRKRGTEAFF. DNA of the CDR3: TGTGCCAGCAGTCGAAAGCGGGGCACTGAAGCTTTCTTT.

Here the CDR3 reads CASSRILAVPYEQYF. For the CDR3, the DNA is TGTGCCAGCAGCAGGATCCTAGCGGTACCCTACGAGCAGTACTTC. The chain uses TRBV27 and TRBJ2-7; 7 bases line up with TRBD2. Germline V CDR1 and CDR2: MNHEY, SMNVEV (reference sequence). There are 15 residues in the CDR3. J lost 2 bases, V lost 6 bases, and 10 bases had no gene match.

V is TRBV6-1 and J is TRBJ2-1, with 12 bases matching TRBD2. The CDR3 length is 14 residues. With 6 bases clipped from V and 15 bases from J, the junction kept 12 bases outside the gene matches. Germline V CDR1 and CDR2: MNHNS, SASEGT. CDR3 loop: CASRPGTSGPTGFF. The CDR3 region has the DNA TGTGCCAGCAGGCCTGGGACTAGCGGGCCAACGGGGTTCTTC.

The rearrangement joins TRBV20-1 to TRBJ2-7; perhaps TRBD1 as D (6 bases). The CDR3 is made up of 11 amino acids. The V and J ends lost 0 bases and 9 bases respectively, with 9 bases between them. Looked up from germline, CDR1 is DFQATT and CDR2 is SNEGSKA (reference sequence). Here the CDR3 DNA reads TGCAGTGCTAGAGACAAAGGGGGGCAGTACTTC. It specifies CSARDKGGQYF.

The V call is TRBV28, the J call TRBJ1-2; 12 nucleotides match TRBD1. Germline V gives CDR1 MDHEN, CDR2 SYDVKM. The CDR3 is 14 residues long. The trim removed 7 bases at V and 6 bases at J, leaving 6 bases unmatched. CDR3 nucleotides: TGTGCCAGCACACCGGGACAGGGGGCGCATGGCTACACCTTC. This codes for CASTPGQGAHGYTF.

This rearrangement joins TRBV5-1 to TRBJ2-7; 7 bases are a match to TRBD1. The CDR3 is 15 amino acids. Germline V gene lookup returns CDR1 SGHRS and CDR2 YFSETQ. V lost 0 bases, J lost 5 bases, and 8 bases stayed unmatched. CDR3 region: CASSLEEGARDEQYF. The CDR3 region has the DNA TGCGCCAGCAGCTTGGAAGAGGGGGCCAGGGACGAGCAGTACTTC.

The V call is TRBV6-5, the J call TRBJ2-1; D might be TRBD2 (5 bases). Germline CDR1 and CDR2: MNHEY and SVGAGI. V was cut by 10 bases and J by 4 bases, with 17 bases left in between. CDR3 length: 14 amino acids. In DNA, the CDR3 is TGTGCCACTTCGGGAAGGTGGAATTACAATGAGCAGTTCTTC. Its protein is CATSGRWNYNEQFF.

Only a few counts were recorded for this clone. The chain employs TRBV2 and TRBJ2-1; 15 nucleotides match TRBD2. Germline V gives CDR1 SNHLY, CDR2 FYNNEI. The CDR3 length is 18 residues. V lost 8 bases and J lost 2; bases outside the gene matches: 10. The CDR3 reads CASLRGLAGGPTYNEQFF. In DNA form, the CDR3 reads TGTGCCAGCCTGAGGGGACTAGCGGGAGGACCAACCTACAATGAGCAGTTCTTC.

The chain employs TRBV20-1 and TRBJ2-3; D call uncertain. CDR1 is DFQATT, CDR2 SNEGSKA, per germline (reference sequence). This CDR3 is 11 amino acids long. Trimming shortened V by 0 bases and J by 6 bases, and 4 bases separated the two germline ends. DNA for the CDR3: TGCAGTGCTAGAGATCAGGATACGCAGTATTTT. Translation: CSARDQDTQYF.

The chain is built from TRBV11-2 and TRBJ1-3; TRBD1 aligns across 12 bases. The CDR3 consists of 16 residues. The V segment lost 2 bases and the J segment 4 bases; nucleotides outside the gene matches: 3. The germline gives CDR1 SGHAT, CDR2 FQNNGV. The CDR3 is CASSLRDRGRGNTIYF. Here the CDR3 DNA reads TGTGCCAGCAGCTTAAGGGACAGGGGGCGCGGAAACACCATATATTTT.

This clone has a single count. V gene TRBV7-9 combines with J gene TRBJ2-1; TRBD2 matches 9 bases. From germline, CDR1 is SEHNR and CDR2 FQNEAQ (reference sequence). The trim removed 0 bases at V and 7 bases at J, leaving 7 bases unmatched. This CDR3 region has 16 residues. CDR3 amino acids: CASSLALAGVGNEQFF. The CDR3 coding sequence is TGTGCCAGCAGCTTAGCGTTAGCGGGGGTAGGTAATGAGCAGTTCTTC.